This passage covers 6 T cell receptor beta chains from one sample sequenced in a study of blood T cell repertoires in COVID-19. Generated by immunoSEQ multiplex PCR, the TCRdb table keeps only in-frame clones and is missing some. This sample has about 380,000 clones; more than 75% occur once, and the top ten carry around 1.2%. Sequences were obtained from PBMCs or T cells enriched from blood (not recorded which). The receptors were gathered from a young woman who had recovered from COVID-19.

The chain uses TRBV19 and TRBJ2-4; TRBD2 is a possible D gene (6 bases). The V end was cut by 5 bases, the J end by 8 bases, with 19 bases between. Germline values: CDR1 LNHDA, CDR2 SQIVND (reference sequence). The CDR3 spans 15 residues. CDR3 loop: CASSEHRELADIQYF. DNA of the CDR3: TGTGCCAGTAGTGAACACCGGGAGTTAGCCGACATTCAGTACTTC.

The V call is TRBV18, the J call TRBJ2-7, with D tentatively TRBD1 (6 bases). Germline V gives CDR1 KGHSH, CDR2 LQKENI. V shed 3 bases and J shed 3 bases, with 12 bases lying between them. This CDR3 is built from 14 residues. Here the CDR3 reads CASSPSGHLYEQYF. The CDR3 bases are TGTGCCAGCTCACCTTCGGGACACCTCTACGAGCAGTACTTC.

The V call is TRBV9, the J call TRBJ1-5, with D perhaps TRBD1 (5 bases). Looked up from germline, CDR1 is SGDLS and CDR2 is YYNGEE. V lost 5 bases and J lost 0, with 6 bases in between. This CDR3 is 13 amino acids long. CDR3 region: CASSTGSNQPQHF. CDR3 nucleotide sequence: TGTGCCAGCAGTACAGGTAGCAATCAGCCCCAGCATTTT.

The CDR3 protein is CSVTDREWETQYF. The CDR3 coding sequence is TGCAGCGTTACAGACAGGGAGTGGGAGACCCAGTACTTC. The chain is built from TRBV29-1 and TRBJ2-5; 7 positions agree with TRBD1. The V segment lost 5 bases and the J segment 5 bases; nucleotides outside the gene matches: 8. Per germline, CDR1 SQVTM and CDR2 ANQGSEA. This CDR3 contains 13 residues.

Details on this clone: A read error may produce the germline difference seen at one junction end. This chain uses TRBV7-9 with TRBJ2-5; 14 bases agree with TRBD2. CDR3 length equals 16 residues. Germline-derived CDR1 and CDR2 are SEHNR and FQNEAQ (reference sequence). This CDR3 is CASSFPGLAGGESQYF. As DNA, the CDR3 is TGTGCCAGCAGCTTCCCCGGACTAGCGGGGGGAGAGAGCCAGTACTTC.

V gene TRBV4-3 combines with J gene TRBJ1-2; the D gene is possibly TRBD1 (5 bases). CDR1 is LGHNA, CDR2 YSLEER, per germline. CDR3 size: 17 residues. V was clipped by 4 bases and J by 5 bases, with 23 bases between them. DNA of the CDR3: TGCGCCAGCAGCCCCACCACGGCGAGACAGACCTTTTATGGCTACACCTTC. Protein: CASSPTTARQTFYGYTF.